The 25 T cell receptor beta chains below all came from one sample that was sequenced in a study of human T cells and chemical hapten exposure. Time point reported: pre-sensitization, week 0. Treatment described: therapeutic diphenylcyclopropenone sensitization with weekly scalp DPC. TCRdb ran MiXCR on the RACE reads and lists one entry per CDR3 protein. The table records 60,000 to 70,000 distinct CDR3 sequences, roughly 11% of them present only once. The sample here was whole blood, taken in connection with sensitization to the hapten diphenylcyclopropenone (DPC). Every receptor here comes from a woman aged 50 to 65 with alopecia areata. Some clones in this sample may be carry-over from other donors' samples.

This clonotype was recorded at least ten times. This sequence joins TRBV3-1 and TRBJ1-1; 8 bases line up with TRBD1. Germline trimming cut 0 bases from V and 7 bases from J; bases unmatched to any gene: 7. Germline CDR1 and CDR2: LGHDT and YNNKEL (reference sequence). The CDR3 is made up of 15 amino acids. The CDR3 sequence is CASSQEDRARGEAFF. The CDR3 DNA sequence: TGTGCCAGCAGCCAAGAGGACAGGGCGCGGGGTGAAGCTTTCTTT.

The sample holds a few counts of this clonotype. The V and J genes are TRBV10-1 and TRBJ2-7; TRBD1 might be the D (5 bases). V was clipped by 5 bases and J by 6 bases, with 14 bases between them. This CDR3 contains 13 residues. The germline V gene has CDR1 WNHNN and CDR2 SYGVQD (reference sequence). The CDR3 nucleotides are TGCGCCAGCAGTTCCCTGGACACAAGCGAGCAGTACTTC. Its protein product is CASSSLDTSEQYF.

The V gene is TRBV2, the J gene TRBJ1-4; D remains unclear. Germline CDR1 is SNHLY and CDR2 is FYNNEI. Trimming removed 6 bases from V and 7 bases from J, with 18 bases in between. The CDR3 covers 15 residues. CDR3 nucleotides: TGTGCCAGCAGCCCGAGACCGGACCTTTCTGAAAAACTGTTTTTT. Its protein product is CASSPRPDLSEKLFF. Full variable domain (outside the CDR3, taken from reference TRBV2 and TRBJ1-4): EPEVTQTPSHQVTQMGQEVILRCVPISNHLYFYWYRQILGQKVEFLVSFYNNEISEKSEIFDDQFSVERPDGSNFTLKIRSTKLEDSAMYFCASSPRPDLSEKLFFGSGTQLSVL.

The chain joins TRBV29-1 to TRBJ1-1; 8 bases match TRBD1. There are 12 residues in the CDR3. V lost 3 bases to trimming and J lost 6 bases; unmatched junction nucleotides: 3. CDR1 is SQVTM, CDR2 ANQGSEA, per germline. The CDR3: CSVDGQGSEAFF. In nucleotides, the CDR3 is TGCAGCGTTGATGGACAGGGCTCTGAAGCTTTCTTT.

There are many counts of this clonotype. The chain couples TRBV14 to TRBJ2-5, with 9 bases fitting TRBD2. The germline CDR1 and CDR2 sequences are SGHDN and FVKESK. The CDR3 has 17 amino acids. Trimming at V came to 2 bases and at J to 6 bases, leaving 13 bases not matched to a gene. CDR3 region: CASSQMVSAGGVKTQYF. The CDR3 DNA reads TGTGCCAGCAGCCAAATGGTCTCGGCGGGAGGGGTGAAGACCCAGTACTTC.

The chain links TRBV29-1 to TRBJ2-1; no clear D. Trimming took off 4 bases at V and 3 bases at J, with 7 bases between the two ends. Germline V gene lookup returns CDR1 SQVTM and CDR2 ANQGSEA. The CDR3 has 12 residues. CDR3 coding DNA: TGCAGCGTTGGGTACAGCTACAATGAGCAGTTCTTC. Protein sequence: CSVGYSYNEQFF.

The V call is TRBV18, the J call TRBJ2-1; 9 nucleotides agree with TRBD1. Losses at the gene ends were 4 bases for V and 5 bases for J; bases not matched to a gene: 6. This CDR3 spans 15 amino acids. Looked up from germline, CDR1 is KGHSH and CDR2 is LQKENI. In nucleotides, the CDR3 is TGTGCCAGCTCACTGGACAGGGGAATTGACAATGAGCAGTTCTTC. Its protein is CASSLDRGIDNEQFF.

This clonotype was counted only a few times. This chain connects TRBV5-1 to TRBJ2-7, with a tentative D call TRBD2 (5 bases). The CDR3 length is 13 residues. Germline CDR1 reads SGHRS; CDR2 reads YFSETQ. V lost 0 bases, J lost 4 bases, and 8 bases lay in between. CDR3 in amino acids: CASSLAEGYEQYF. DNA of the CDR3: TGCGCCAGCAGCTTGGCAGAGGGATACGAGCAGTACTTC.

This clonotype was found many times. The chain carries TRBV11-2 and TRBJ1-3; TRBD1 aligns across 8 bases. After removal of 5 bases from V and 0 bases from J, the junction contained 6 bases not matched to a gene. In germline, CDR1 is SGHAT, CDR2 FQNNGV. The CDR3 spans 16 residues. The CDR3 DNA reads TGTGCCAGCAGCCCGGGACAGGAGAGCTCTGGAAACACCATATATTTT. It specifies CASSPGQESSGNTIYF.

This clonotype has a count of ten or more. The chain recombines TRBV23-1 with TRBJ1-4, with 7 bases that match TRBD1. TRBV23-1 is designated an ORF whose function remains uncertain. V lost 6 bases to trimming and J lost 8 bases; unmatched junction nucleotides: 12. The CDR3 runs 15 residues. CDR3 sequence: CASSTATGIKEKLFF. CDR3 nucleotides: TGCGCCAGCAGCACCGCGACAGGGATTAAGGAAAAACTGTTTTTT.

This clonotype showed up many times. This chain uses TRBV20-1 with TRBJ1-3; D unclear. Germline V gives CDR1 DFQATT, CDR2 SNEGSKA (reference sequence). V was trimmed by 7 bases and J by 6 bases, leaving 16 bases between them. This CDR3 has 13 amino acids. The CDR3 sequence: CSVEGQVVNTIYF. The CDR3 nucleotides are TGCAGTGTTGAAGGGCAGGTAGTAAACACCATATATTTT.

This clonotype was picked up many times. The chain uses TRBV6-6 and TRBJ1-1; 7 bases line up with TRBD1. V shed 10 bases, J shed 4 bases, and the junction held 12 bases outside the gene matches. Looked up from germline, CDR1 is MNHNY and CDR2 is SVGAGI (reference sequence). This CDR3 is 14 amino acids long. CDR3 coding DNA: TGTGCCACCAAGACAGGGCCGGGGGGCACTGAAGCTTTCTTT. Its translation is CATKTGPGGTEAFF.

This clonotype was seen repeatedly, ten times or more. This chain connects TRBV27 to TRBJ2-6; 13 bases line up with TRBD2. Looked up from germline, CDR1 is MNHEY and CDR2 is SMNVEV (reference sequence). V lost 5 bases, J lost 0 bases, and 7 bases stayed unmatched. The CDR3 contains 19 residues. The CDR3 loop is CASSRTGLAGSSGANVLTF. As DNA, the CDR3 is TGTGCCAGCAGTCGGACGGGACTAGCGGGGAGCTCTGGGGCCAACGTCCTGACTTTC. The full variable domain, its missing parts supplied by reference TRBV27 and TRBJ2-6, is EAQVTQNPRYLITVTGKKLTVTCSQNMNHEYMSWYRQDPGLGLRQIYYSMNVEVTDKGDVPEGYKVSRKEKRNFPLILESPSPNQTSLYFCASSRTGLAGSSGANVLTFGAGSRLTVL.

V and J are TRBV6-5 and TRBJ2-3; D possibly matches TRBD1 or TRBD2 (5 bases each). The CDR3 consists of 16 residues. V lost 7 bases to trimming and J lost 4 bases, with 21 bases between them. CDR1 is MNHEY, CDR2 SVGAGI, per germline. The CDR3 DNA reads TGTGCCAGCAACGGCGAAACAGGTCGGGGAGCAGATACGCAGTATTTT. Translation: CASNGETGRGADTQYF.

This clonotype has a count of ten or more. The V gene is TRBV27, the J gene TRBJ1-5, with D possibly TRBD1 on 5 matching bases. This CDR3 contains 15 residues. The germline V gene encodes CDR1 MNHEY and CDR2 SMNVEV (reference sequence). Trimming pared 4 bases from V and 1 base from J, leaving 11 bases between. CDR3 DNA sequence: TGTGCCAGCAGTTGGGAGGGGCCCAGCAATCAGCCCCAGCATTTT. It is translated as CASSWEGPSNQPQHF.

In this sample, this clonotype turned up many times. The chain carries TRBV12-3 or TRBV12-4 and TRBJ1-1, with 7 bases matching TRBD1. The J segment lost 3 bases and the V segment lost 8 bases, leaving 6 bases of the junction unmatched. The CDR3 is 13 amino acids. The CDR3 is CASGGQADTEAFF. CDR3 DNA sequence: TGTGCCAGCGGAGGACAGGCTGACACTGAAGCTTTCTTT.

This clonotype has ten or more counts. The chain uses TRBV3-1 and TRBJ2-1; 7 bases agree with TRBD1. This CDR3 spans 17 amino acids. Germline V lookup: CDR1 LGHDT, CDR2 YNNKEL (reference sequence). The V segment lost 4 bases and the J segment 2 bases; nucleotides outside the gene matches: 11. The CDR3 sequence is CASSPIVGQATYNEQFF. The CDR3 DNA reads TGTGCCAGCAGCCCCATTGTTGGACAGGCGACCTACAATGAGCAGTTCTTC.

This clonotype was observed at least ten times. J is TRBJ1-1 and V is TRBV27, with 7 bases fitting TRBD1. The CDR3 is 16 residues long. Trimming cost V 9 bases and J 3 bases; bases outside gene matches: 16. Germline CDR1 is MNHEY and CDR2 is SMNVEV (reference sequence). The CDR3 DNA is TGTGCCAGTAATCGAAACCGGGACAGCGTTTACACTGAAGCTTTCTTT. This translates into CASNRNRDSVYTEAFF.

This clonotype was seen a few times. V gene TRBV20-1 combines with J gene TRBJ1-1; TRBD1 agrees at 7 bases. CDR1 DFQATT and CDR2 SNEGSKA come from the germline V gene (reference sequence). The ends lost 2 bases at V and 4 bases at J; junction bases unmatched: 4. The CDR3 length is 13 residues. The DNA of the CDR3 is TGCAGTGCTAGACGACAGGGACCCACTGAAGCTTTCTTT. Protein sequence: CSARRQGPTEAFF.

Ten or more counts support this clonotype. This sequence joins TRBV19 and TRBJ1-5, with TRBD1 identical over 10 bases. The germline gives CDR1 LNHDA, CDR2 SQIVND (reference sequence). Losses at the gene ends were 9 bases for V and 5 bases for J; bases not matched to a gene: 7. CDR3 length: 14 amino acids. The CDR3 nucleotides read TGTGCCAGCAGCCGGGACAGGGGTGATCAGCCCCAGCATTTT. Its protein is CASSRDRGDQPQHF.

As for this clonotype: One base away lies a much larger clone, so this may be a sequencing read error. The rearrangement uses TRBV20-1 and TRBJ1-5; unclear D gene. Trimming pared 4 bases from V and 3 bases from J, leaving 7 bases between. The germline V gene has CDR1 DFQATT and CDR2 SNEGSKA (reference sequence). This CDR3 comprises 12 residues. The CDR3 region is CSAISFNQPQHF. For the CDR3, the DNA is TGCAGTGCTATCAGCTTCAATCAGCCCCAGCATTTT.

At least ten counts were recorded for this clonotype. The chain combines TRBV5-1 with TRBJ2-5; tentatively, D is TRBD2 (6 bases). The length of the CDR3 is 16 residues. Germline CDR1 is SGHRS and CDR2 is YFSETQ. V dropped 4 bases and J dropped 0 bases, with 16 bases sitting between them. This CDR3 reads CASSGAGRSNQETQYF. For the CDR3, the DNA is TGCGCCAGCAGCGGGGCGGGGAGATCCAACCAAGAGACCCAGTACTTC.

This clonotype was picked up a small number of times. The chain has TRBV18 and TRBJ2-1, with 7 bases identical to TRBD2. This CDR3 contains 17 residues. J was trimmed by 0 bases and V by 2 bases; bases with no gene match: 7. Per germline, CDR1 KGHSH and CDR2 LQKENI. CDR3 coding DNA: TGTGCCAGCTCACCATCTTCCACTAGCGCCTCCTACAATGAGCAGTTCTTC. This gives the protein CASSPSSTSASYNEQFF.

This clonotype was found many times. The chain couples TRBV5-1 to TRBJ1-2, with no clear D. Trimming pared 4 bases from V and 5 bases from J, leaving 18 bases between. Germline CDR1 and CDR2: SGHRS and YFSETQ. The CDR3 consists of 15 residues. The CDR3 here is CASSDQPSGRYGYTF. CDR3 nucleotide sequence: TGCGCCAGCAGCGATCAACCGAGCGGACGATATGGCTACACCTTC.

This clonotype was seen a few times. This chain uses TRBV6-5 with TRBJ1-6, with TRBD1 matching 7 bases. Germline V CDR1 and CDR2: MNHEY, SVGAGI. With 6 bases clipped from V and 0 bases from J, the junction kept 5 bases outside the gene matches. This CDR3 has 16 amino acids. The CDR3, as DNA: TGTGCCAGCAGACCGGACAGGAGCTCCTATAATTCACCCCTCCACTTT. It yields the protein CASRPDRSSYNSPLHF.